The present T cell receptor beta chain was sequenced within a study of tumor-infiltrating lymphocytes in localized non-small cell lung cancer. Overall study results and limits: Recurrence-free survival showed no association with tumor T-cell fraction.

This clone has just a few counts. Its antigen is not identified. Clones were sequenced by immunoSEQ multiplex PCR, and TCRdb holds only the in-frame ones, with some missing. This table holds tens of thousands of clones, roughly three fifths found once. This CDR3 spans 13 amino acids. Germline V gives CDR1 SGHTA, CDR2 FQGNSA. V dropped 5 bases and J dropped 3 bases, with 10 bases sitting between them. The chain has TRBV7-2 and TRBJ1-1; D not resolved. This TCR derives from a human donor with non-small cell lung cancer. Sequenced input: lung tumor tissue. The CDR3 region is CASSARRDTEAFF. The CDR3 DNA sequence: TGTGCCAGCAGCGCCCGACGCGACACTGAAGCTTTCTTT.